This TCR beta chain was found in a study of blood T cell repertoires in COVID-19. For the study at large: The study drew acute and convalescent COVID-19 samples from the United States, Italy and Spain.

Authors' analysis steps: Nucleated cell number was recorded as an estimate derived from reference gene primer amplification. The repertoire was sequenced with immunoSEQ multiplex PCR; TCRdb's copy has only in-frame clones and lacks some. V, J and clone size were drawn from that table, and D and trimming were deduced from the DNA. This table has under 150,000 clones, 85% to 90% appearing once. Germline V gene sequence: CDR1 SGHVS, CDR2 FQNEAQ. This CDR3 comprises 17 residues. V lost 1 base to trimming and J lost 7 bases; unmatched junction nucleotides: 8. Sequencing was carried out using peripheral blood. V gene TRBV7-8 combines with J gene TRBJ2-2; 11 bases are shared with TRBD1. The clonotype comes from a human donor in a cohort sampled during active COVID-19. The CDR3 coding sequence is TGTGCCAGCAGCTTAGTGTCTATGGACAGGGGGCACGGGGAGCTGTTTTTT. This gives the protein CASSLVSMDRGHGELFF.